This T cell receptor beta chain was observed in a study of T cell responses to AZD1222 COVID-19 vaccine. Points from the study as a whole: Vaccine-associated CD4 TCRs spanned spike, dominant at 160-218 and 743-854.

This CDR3 comprises 13 residues. Per germline, CDR1 SGHDN and CDR2 FVKESK. V shed 1 base and J shed 4 bases, with 6 bases lying between them. Sequenced by immunoSEQ multiplex PCR; TCRdb stores in-frame clones only, minus some. The sample holds about 100,000 clones, approximately 90% seen once. Concerning this clone itself: Its matching antigen is unknown.

The V and J genes are TRBV14 and TRBJ2-3; D perhaps matches TRBD2 (5 bases). This sequence was found in an adult who received the AZD1222 COVID-19 vaccine. The input for sequencing was peripheral blood, taken 28 days after the second AZD1222 dose. CDR3 sequence (DNA): TGTGCCAGCAGCCAAGCCGGGGCAGATACGCAGTATTTT. Translation: CASSQAGADTQYF.